A few counts support the clone carrying this T cell receptor beta chain. Its antigen is unknown. Other DNA sequences in this specimen translate into the identical CDR3. The data were taken from a study of cytomegalovirus exposure and HLA in healthy donors. Points from the study as a whole: The study recorded 150 to 200 TCR beta chains that were cytomegalovirus-associated.

V was clipped by 0 bases and J by 4 bases, with 7 bases between them. Germline V gene sequence: CDR1 ENHRY, CDR2 SYGVKD. CDR3 length: 13 amino acids. This table comes from immunoSEQ multiplex PCR, and its TCRdb copy is limited to in-frame clones, with some not included. The profile shows over 200,000 clones, about 91% of them singletons. The sequence was obtained from a woman aged 18-30 years in good health and CMV-seronegative. The specimen sequenced was PBMCs. This chain uses TRBV10-3 with TRBJ2-7; D is possibly TRBD2 (5 bases). The CDR3 loop reads CAISESTGYEQYF. The DNA for the CDR3 is TGTGCCATCAGTGAGTCGACGGGGTACGAGCAGTACTTC.